This TCR beta chain was sequenced for a study of shared T cell receptors in the human thymus. Only in-frame clones appear in the TCRdb table, and some are missing; sequencing was by immunoSEQ multiplex PCR. The sample yields over 650,000 clones, approximately 89% seen once. This CDR3 has 15 residues. Deletions cut 4 bases from V and 7 bases from J, with 19 bases between. Germline values: CDR1 SGHVS, CDR2 FQNEAQ. The same data also went into a second study, on human thymus T cells. That investigation notes: Obtained as resections during corrective heart surgery, the thymus tissue was then studied. Thymic repertoires from unrelated individuals overlapped highly, related research reported.

The specimen sequenced was thymocytes. The TCR comes from a boy in the first two years of life with a congenital heart defect. The chain couples TRBV7-8 to TRBJ1-2, with unresolved D. CDR3 nucleotides: TGTGCCAGCAGCTCAAAGGAGCACCTCTGCGGTGGCTACACCTTC. Translation gives CASSSKEHLCGGYTF. The whole variable domain, remainder taken from reference TRBV7-8 and TRBJ1-2, is GAGVSQSPRYKVAKRGQDVALRCDPISGHVSLFWYQQALGQGPEFLTYFQNEAQLDKSGLPSDRFFAERPEGSVSTLKIQRTQQEDSAVYLCASSSKEHLCGGYTFGSGTRLTVV.